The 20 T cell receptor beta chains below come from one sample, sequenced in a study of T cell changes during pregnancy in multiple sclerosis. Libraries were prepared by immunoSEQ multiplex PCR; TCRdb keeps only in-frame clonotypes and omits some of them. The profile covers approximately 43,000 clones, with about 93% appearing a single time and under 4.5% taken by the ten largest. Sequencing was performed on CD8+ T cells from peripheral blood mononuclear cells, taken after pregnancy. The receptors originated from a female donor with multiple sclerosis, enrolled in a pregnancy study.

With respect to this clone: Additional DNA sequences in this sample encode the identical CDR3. Written as DNA, the CDR3 is TGTGCCAGCAGTTCGACACCCAGGGGCGACGAGCAGTACTTC. As protein: CASSSTPRGDEQYF. This chain uses TRBV27 with TRBJ2-7; maybe TRBD1 (6 bases). Germline lookup yields CDR1 MNHEY and CDR2 SMNVEV (reference sequence). The V and J ends lost 4 bases and 5 bases respectively, with 15 bases between them. This CDR3 comprises 14 residues.

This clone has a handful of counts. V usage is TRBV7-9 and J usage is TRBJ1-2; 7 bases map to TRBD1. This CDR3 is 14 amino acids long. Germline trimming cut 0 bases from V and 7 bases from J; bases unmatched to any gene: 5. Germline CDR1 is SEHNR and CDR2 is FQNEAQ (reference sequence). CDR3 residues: CASSLARQGSGYTF. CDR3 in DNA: TGTGCCAGCAGCTTAGCCCGACAGGGAAGTGGCTACACCTTC.

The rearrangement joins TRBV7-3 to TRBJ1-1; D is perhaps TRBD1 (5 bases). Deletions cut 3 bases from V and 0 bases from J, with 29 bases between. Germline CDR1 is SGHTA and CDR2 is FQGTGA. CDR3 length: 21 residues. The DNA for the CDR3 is TGTGCCAGCAGCTTTAGCCCTGGCAGGGAACAGTCTACTCTCATGAACACTGAAGCTTTCTTT. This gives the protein CASSFSPGREQSTLMNTEAFF.

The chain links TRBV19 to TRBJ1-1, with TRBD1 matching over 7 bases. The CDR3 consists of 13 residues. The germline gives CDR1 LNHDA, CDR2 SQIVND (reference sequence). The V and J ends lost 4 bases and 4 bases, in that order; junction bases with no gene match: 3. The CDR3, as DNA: TGTGCCAGTAGTAGAGGGGGCAGCACTGAAGCTTTCTTT. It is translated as CASSRGGSTEAFF.

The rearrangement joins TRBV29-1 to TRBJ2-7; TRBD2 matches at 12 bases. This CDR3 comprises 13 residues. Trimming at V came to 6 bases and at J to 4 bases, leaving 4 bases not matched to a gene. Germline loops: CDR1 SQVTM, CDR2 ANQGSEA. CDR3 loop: CSVRLAGVYEQYF. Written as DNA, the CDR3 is TGCAGCGTCCGACTAGCGGGAGTATACGAGCAGTACTTC.

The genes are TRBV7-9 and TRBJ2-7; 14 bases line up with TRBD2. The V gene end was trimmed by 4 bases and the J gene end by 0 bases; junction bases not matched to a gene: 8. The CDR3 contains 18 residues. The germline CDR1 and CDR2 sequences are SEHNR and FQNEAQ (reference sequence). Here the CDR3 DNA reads TGTGCCAGCAGCTGGGGGACTAGCGGGGGCCCCAGCTCCTACGAGCAGTACTTC. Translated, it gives CASSWGTSGGPSSYEQYF.

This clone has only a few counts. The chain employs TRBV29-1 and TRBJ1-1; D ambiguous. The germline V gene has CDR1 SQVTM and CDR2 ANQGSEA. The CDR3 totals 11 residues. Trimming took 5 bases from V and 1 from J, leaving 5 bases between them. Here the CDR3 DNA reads TGCAGCGTTACAGAGAACACTGAAGCTTTCTTT. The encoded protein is CSVTENTEAFF.

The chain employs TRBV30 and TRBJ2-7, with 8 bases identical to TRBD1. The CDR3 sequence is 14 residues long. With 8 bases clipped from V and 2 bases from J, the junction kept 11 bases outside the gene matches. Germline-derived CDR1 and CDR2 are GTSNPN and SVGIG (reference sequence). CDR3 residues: CAGREQGVPYEQYF. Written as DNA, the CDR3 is TGTGCCGGGCGGGAACAGGGGGTCCCCTACGAGCAGTACTTC.

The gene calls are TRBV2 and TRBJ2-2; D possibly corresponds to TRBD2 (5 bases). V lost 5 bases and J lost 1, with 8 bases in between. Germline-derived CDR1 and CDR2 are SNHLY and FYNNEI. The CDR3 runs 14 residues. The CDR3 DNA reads TGTGCCAGCAGTCGGACTGAGAACACCGGGGAGCTGTTTTTT. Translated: CASSRTENTGELFF.

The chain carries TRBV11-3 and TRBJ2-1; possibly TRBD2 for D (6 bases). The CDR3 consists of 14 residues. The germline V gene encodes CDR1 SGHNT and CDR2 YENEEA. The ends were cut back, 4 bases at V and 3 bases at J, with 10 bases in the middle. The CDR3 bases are TGTGCCAGCAGCTGGGGGGACGGCTACAATGAGCAGTTCTTC. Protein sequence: CASSWGDGYNEQFF. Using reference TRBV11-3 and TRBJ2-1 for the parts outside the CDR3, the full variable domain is EAGVVQSPRYKIIEKKQPVAFWCNPISGHNTLYWYLQNLGQGPELLIRYENEEAVDDSQLPKDRFSAERLKGVDSTLKIQPAELGDSAVYLCASSWGDGYNEQFFGPGTRLTVL.

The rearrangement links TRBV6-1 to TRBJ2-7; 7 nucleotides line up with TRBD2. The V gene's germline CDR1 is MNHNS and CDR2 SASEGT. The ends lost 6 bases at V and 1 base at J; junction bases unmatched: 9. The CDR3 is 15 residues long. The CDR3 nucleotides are TGTGCCAGCAGCCCCTTGGCGGGAGAATCCTACGAGCAGTACTTC. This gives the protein CASSPLAGESYEQYF.

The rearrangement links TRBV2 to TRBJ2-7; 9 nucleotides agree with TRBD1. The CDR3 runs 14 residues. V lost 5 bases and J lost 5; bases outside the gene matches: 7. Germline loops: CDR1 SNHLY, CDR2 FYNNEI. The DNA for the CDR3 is TGTGCCAGCAGTCCCGGGACAGGGCTCCACGAGCAGTACTTC. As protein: CASSPGTGLHEQYF.

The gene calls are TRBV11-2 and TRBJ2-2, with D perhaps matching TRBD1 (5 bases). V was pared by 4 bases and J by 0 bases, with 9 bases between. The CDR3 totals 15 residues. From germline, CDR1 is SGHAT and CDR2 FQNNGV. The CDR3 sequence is CASSSTGANTGELFF. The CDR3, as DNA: TGTGCCAGCAGCTCAACAGGTGCGAACACCGGGGAGCTGTTTTTT.

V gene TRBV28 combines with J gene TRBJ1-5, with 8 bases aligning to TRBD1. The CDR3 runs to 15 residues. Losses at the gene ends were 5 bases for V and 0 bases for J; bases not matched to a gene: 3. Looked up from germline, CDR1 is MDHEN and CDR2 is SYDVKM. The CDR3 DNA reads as TGTGCCAGCAGTCGGACAGGGAATAGCAATCAGCCCCAGCATTTT. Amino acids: CASSRTGNSNQPQHF. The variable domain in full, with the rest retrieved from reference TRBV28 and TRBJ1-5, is DVKVTQSSRYLVKRTGEKVFLECVQDMDHENMFWYRQDPGLGLRLIYFSYDVKMKEKGDIPEGYSVSREKKERFSLILESASTNQTSMYLCASSRTGNSNQPQHFGDGTRLSIL.

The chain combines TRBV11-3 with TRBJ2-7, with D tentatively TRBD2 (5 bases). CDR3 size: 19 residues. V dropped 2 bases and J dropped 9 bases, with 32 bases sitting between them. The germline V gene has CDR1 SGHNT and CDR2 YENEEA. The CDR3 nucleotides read TGTGCCAGCAGCTTATCACGTCGGGTGAAGAGGGCCGGGCCGCACGGGCAGTACTTC. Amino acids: CASSLSRRVKRAGPHGQYF.

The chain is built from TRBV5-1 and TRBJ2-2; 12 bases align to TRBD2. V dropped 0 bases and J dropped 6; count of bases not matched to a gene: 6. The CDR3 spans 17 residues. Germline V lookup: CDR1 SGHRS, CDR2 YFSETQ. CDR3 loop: CASSLVLAGGPAGELFF. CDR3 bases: TGCGCCAGCAGCTTGGTTCTAGCGGGGGGGCCGGCCGGGGAGCTGTTTTTT.

The CDR3 is CASSPRGSGGAAPQETQYF. Here the CDR3 DNA reads TGCGCCAGCAGCCCCCGGGGTAGCGGGGGTGCTGCTCCCCAAGAGACCCAGTACTTC. The V and J genes are TRBV4-1 and TRBJ2-5, with 9 bases that match TRBD2. Trimming took 4 bases from V and 1 from J; bases not matched to a gene: 16. Germline-derived CDR1 and CDR2 are MGHRA and YSYEKL. This CDR3 comprises 19 residues.

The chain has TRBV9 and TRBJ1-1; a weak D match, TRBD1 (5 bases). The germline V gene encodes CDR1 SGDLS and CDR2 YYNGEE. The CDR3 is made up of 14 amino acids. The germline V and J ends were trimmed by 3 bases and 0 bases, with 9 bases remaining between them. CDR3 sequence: CASSADRMNTEAFF. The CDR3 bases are TGTGCCAGCAGCGCAGACAGAATGAACACTGAAGCTTTCTTT.

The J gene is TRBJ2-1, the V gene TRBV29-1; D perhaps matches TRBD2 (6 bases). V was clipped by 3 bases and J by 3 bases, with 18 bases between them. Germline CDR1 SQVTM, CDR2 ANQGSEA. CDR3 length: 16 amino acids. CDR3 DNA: TGCAGCGTTGAGGTCCTAGGGACTGTACTCTACAATGAGCAGTTCTTC. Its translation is CSVEVLGTVLYNEQFF.

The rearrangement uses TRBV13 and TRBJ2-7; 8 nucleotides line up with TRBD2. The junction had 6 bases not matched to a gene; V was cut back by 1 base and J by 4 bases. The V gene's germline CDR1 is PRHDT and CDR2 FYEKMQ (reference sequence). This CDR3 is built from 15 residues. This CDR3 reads CASSLETGGPYEQYF. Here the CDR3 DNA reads TGTGCCAGCAGCTTAGAAACGGGAGGGCCGTACGAGCAGTACTTC.